This T cell receptor beta chain comes out of a study of blood T cell repertoires in COVID-19. On the study more broadly: Sample material is recorded as cDNA or gDNA derived from T cells, B-cell-depleted T cells, or PBMCs.

Self-reported history from a screening survey and questionnaire set each donor's cohort. Trimming cost V 4 bases and J 8 bases, with 18 bases left between them. The CDR3 contains 15 residues. Germline lookup yields CDR1 SGHRS and CDR2 YFSETQ. TCRdb's copy holds only in-frame clones and misses some; the assay was immunoSEQ multiplex PCR. The data show 120,000 to 150,000 clones, over 80% seen once. J is TRBJ1-4 and V is TRBV5-1; D is unclear. Sequencing used PBMCs or T cells enriched from blood (not recorded which). The TCR sequence derives from a woman aged 40 to 50 who had recovered from COVID-19. Here the CDR3 reads CASSAAVLGSEKLFF. CDR3 in DNA: TGCGCCAGCAGCGCGGCCGTTTTGGGGAGCGAAAAACTGTTTTTT.